This T cell receptor beta chain emerged from a study of blood T cell repertoires in COVID-19. About the study: Nucleic acid was either cDNA or gDNA, and it came from T cells, B-cell-depleted T cells, or PBMCs.

Per the original methods: Estimation of nucleated cell counts relied on the amplification of reference gene primers. Only in-frame clones appear in the TCRdb table, and some are missing; sequencing was by immunoSEQ multiplex PCR. V and J calls and clone size are as listed in that table; D and trimming were resolved from the DNA. This sample has some 370,000 clones, with under 85% found just once. This clone was detected a few times. V lost 4 bases, J lost 6 bases, and 14 bases lay in between. There are 15 residues in the CDR3. The V gene's germline CDR1 is SGHRS and CDR2 YFSETQ. Participant age was about 18 to 89 years, and participants resided in 24 US areas.

This sequence joins TRBV5-1 and TRBJ1-6, with D possibly TRBD1 on 5 matching bases. The clonotype comes from a woman aged 45-65 years who had recovered from COVID-19. Sample: PBMCs or T cells enriched from blood (not recorded which). CDR3 sequence (DNA): TGCGCCAGCAGCACAGACGGAAGGGGTAATTCACCCCTCCACTTT. It yields the protein CASSTDGRGNSPLHF.